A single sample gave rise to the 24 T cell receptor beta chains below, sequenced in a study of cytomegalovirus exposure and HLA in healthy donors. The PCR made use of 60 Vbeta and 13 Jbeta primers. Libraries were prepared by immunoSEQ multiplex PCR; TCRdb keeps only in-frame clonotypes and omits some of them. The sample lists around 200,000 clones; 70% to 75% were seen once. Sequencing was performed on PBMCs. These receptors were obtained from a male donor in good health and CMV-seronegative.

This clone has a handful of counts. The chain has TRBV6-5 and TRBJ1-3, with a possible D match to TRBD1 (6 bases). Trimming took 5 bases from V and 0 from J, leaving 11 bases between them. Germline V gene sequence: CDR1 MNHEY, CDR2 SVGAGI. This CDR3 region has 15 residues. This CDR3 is CASSGRGYSGNTIYF. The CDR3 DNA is TGTGCCAGCAGTGGCAGGGGTTACTCTGGAAACACCATATATTTT.

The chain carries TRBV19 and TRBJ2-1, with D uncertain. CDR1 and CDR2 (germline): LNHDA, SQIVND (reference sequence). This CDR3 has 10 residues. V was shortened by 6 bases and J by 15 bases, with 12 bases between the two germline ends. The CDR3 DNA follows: TGTGCCAGTAGCCTCCGCGAAGTGTTCTTC. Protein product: CASSLREVFF.

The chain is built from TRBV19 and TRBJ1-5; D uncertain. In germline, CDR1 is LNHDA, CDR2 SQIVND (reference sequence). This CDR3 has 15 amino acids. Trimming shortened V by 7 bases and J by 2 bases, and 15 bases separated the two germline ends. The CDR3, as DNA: TGTGCCAGTAACGTGAGGAAGGAAGGCAATCAGCCCCAGCATTTT. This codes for CASNVRKEGNQPQHF.

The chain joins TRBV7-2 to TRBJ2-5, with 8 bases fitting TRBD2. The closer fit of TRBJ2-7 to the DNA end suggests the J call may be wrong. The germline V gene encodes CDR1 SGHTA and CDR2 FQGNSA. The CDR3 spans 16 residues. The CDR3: CASSQFGGGGSYEQYF. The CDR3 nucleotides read TGTGCCAGCAGCCAGTTCGGGGGGGGTGGCTCCTACGAGCAGTACTTC.

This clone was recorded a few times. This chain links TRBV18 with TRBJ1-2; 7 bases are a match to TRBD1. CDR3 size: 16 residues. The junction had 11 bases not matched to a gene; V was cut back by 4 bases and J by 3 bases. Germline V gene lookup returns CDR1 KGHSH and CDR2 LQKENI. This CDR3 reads CASSLWEDRLYYGYTF. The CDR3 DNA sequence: TGTGCCAGCTCACTTTGGGAGGACAGGTTATACTATGGCTACACCTTC.

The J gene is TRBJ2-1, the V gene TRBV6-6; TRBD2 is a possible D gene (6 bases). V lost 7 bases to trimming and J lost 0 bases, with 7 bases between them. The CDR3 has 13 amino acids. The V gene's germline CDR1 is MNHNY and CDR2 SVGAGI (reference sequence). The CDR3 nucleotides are TGTGCCAGCATGGGAGGCTCCTACAATGAGCAGTTCTTC. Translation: CASMGGSYNEQFF.

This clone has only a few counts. Here the CDR3 reads CASTELAGAYNEQFF. The CDR3 coding sequence is TGTGCCAGCACTGAATTAGCGGGAGCCTACAATGAGCAGTTCTTC. V gene TRBV6-6 combines with J gene TRBJ2-1; 9 bases agree with TRBD2. V lost 7 bases to trimming and J lost 2 bases; unmatched junction nucleotides: 6. The germline V gene encodes CDR1 MNHNY and CDR2 SVGAGI (reference sequence). The CDR3 sequence is 15 residues long.

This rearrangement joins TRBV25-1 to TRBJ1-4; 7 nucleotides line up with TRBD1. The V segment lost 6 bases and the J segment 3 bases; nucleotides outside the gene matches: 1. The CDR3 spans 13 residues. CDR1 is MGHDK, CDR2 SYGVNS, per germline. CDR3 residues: CASRDRPNEKLFF. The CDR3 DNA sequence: TGTGCCAGCAGGGACAGGCCTAATGAAAAACTGTTTTTT.

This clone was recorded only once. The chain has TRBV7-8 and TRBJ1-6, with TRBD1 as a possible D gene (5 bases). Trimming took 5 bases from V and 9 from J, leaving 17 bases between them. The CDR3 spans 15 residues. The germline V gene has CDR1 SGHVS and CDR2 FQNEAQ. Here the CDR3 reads CASSPRGPGGSPLHF. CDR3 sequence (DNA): TGTGCCAGCAGCCCGAGAGGTCCGGGGGGTTCACCCCTCCACTTT.

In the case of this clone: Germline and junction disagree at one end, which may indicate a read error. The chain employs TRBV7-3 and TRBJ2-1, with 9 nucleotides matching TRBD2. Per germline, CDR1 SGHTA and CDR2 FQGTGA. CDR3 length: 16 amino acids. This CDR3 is CSSSSLGGRAANEQFF. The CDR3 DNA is TGTTCCAGCAGCTCCCTGGGCGGGAGGGCCGCCAATGAGCAGTTCTTC.

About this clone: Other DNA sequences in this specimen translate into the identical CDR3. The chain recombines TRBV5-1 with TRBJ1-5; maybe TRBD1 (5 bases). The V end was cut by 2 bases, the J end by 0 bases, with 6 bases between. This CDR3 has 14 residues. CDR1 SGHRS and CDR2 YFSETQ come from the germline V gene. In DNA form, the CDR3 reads TGCGCCAGCAGCTTAGACAGTAGCAATCAGCCCCAGCATTTT. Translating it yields CASSLDSSNQPQHF.

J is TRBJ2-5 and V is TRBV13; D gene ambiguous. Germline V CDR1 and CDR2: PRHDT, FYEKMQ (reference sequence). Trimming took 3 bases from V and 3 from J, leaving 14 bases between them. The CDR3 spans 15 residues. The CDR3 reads CASSLGGYAEETQYF. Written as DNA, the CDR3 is TGTGCCAGCAGCTTGGGTGGGTATGCGGAAGAGACCCAGTACTTC.

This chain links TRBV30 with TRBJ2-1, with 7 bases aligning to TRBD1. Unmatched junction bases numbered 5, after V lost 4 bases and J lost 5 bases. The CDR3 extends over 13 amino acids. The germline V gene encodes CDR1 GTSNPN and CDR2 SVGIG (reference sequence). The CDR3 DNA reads TGTGCCTGGATCCCGGACAGGAACAATGAGCAGTTCTTC. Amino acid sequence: CAWIPDRNNEQFF.

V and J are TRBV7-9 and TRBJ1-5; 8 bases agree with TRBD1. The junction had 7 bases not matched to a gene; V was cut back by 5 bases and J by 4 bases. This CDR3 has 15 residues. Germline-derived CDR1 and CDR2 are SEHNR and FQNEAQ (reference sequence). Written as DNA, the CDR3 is TGTGCCAGCAGCCGAACGACAGGGGTTAATCAGCCCCAGCATTTT. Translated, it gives CASSRTTGVNQPQHF. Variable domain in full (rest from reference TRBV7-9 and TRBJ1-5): DTGVSQNPRHKITKRGQNVTFRCDPISEHNRLYWYRQTLGQGPEFLTYFQNEAQLEKSRLLSDRFSAERPKGSFSTLEIQRTEQGDSAMYLCASSRTTGVNQPQHFGDGTRLSIL.

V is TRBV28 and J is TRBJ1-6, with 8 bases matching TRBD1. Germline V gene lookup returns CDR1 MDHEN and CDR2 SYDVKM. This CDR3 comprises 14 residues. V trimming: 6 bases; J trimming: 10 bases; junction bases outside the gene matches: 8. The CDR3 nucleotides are TGTGCCAGCAGCCCCGGACAGGGTAGATCACCCCTCCACTTT. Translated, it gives CASSPGQGRSPLHF.

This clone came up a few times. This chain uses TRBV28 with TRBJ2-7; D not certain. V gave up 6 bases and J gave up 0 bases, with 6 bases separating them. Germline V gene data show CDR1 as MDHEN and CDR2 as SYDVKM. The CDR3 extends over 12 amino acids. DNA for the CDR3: TGTGCCAGCAGGTCCAGCTCCTACGAGCAGTACTTC. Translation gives CASRSSSYEQYF.

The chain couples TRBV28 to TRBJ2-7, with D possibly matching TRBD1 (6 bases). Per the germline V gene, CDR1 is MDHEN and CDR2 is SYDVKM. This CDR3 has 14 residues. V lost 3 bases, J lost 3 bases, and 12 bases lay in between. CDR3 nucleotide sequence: TGTGCCAGCAGTTTTACCGGGACACTCTACGAGCAGTACTTC. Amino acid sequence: CASSFTGTLYEQYF.

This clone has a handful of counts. Written as DNA, the CDR3 is TGTGCCAGCAGCACATCCCCTGGCACAGATACGCAGTATTTT. Translated, it gives CASSTSPGTDTQYF. V and J are TRBV5-4 and TRBJ2-3; D is ambiguous. V gave up 4 bases and J gave up 1 base, with 10 bases separating them. Per germline, CDR1 SGHNT and CDR2 YYREEE (reference sequence). CDR3 size: 14 residues.

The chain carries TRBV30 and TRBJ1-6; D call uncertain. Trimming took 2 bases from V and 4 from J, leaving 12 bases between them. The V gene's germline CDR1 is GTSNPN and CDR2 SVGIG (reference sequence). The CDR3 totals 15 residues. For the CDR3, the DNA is TGTGCCTGGAGTCTGCGGGGTCCTTATAATTCACCCCTCCACTTT. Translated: CAWSLRGPYNSPLHF.

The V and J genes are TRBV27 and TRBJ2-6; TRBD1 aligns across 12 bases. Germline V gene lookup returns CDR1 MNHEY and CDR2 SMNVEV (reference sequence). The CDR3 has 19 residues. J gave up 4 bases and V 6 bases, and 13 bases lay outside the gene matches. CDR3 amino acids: CASSRGQGASDLGANVLTF. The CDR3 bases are TGTGCCAGCAGCCGGGGACAGGGGGCCTCCGATCTAGGGGCCAACGTCCTGACTTTC.

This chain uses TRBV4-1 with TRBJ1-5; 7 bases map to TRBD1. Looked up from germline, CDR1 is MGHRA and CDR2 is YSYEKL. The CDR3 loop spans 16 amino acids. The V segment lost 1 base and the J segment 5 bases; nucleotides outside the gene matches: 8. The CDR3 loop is CASSQGVDRADQPQHF. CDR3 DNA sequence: TGCGCCAGCAGCCAAGGCGTCGACAGGGCGGATCAGCCCCAGCATTTT.

The CDR3 protein is CASSWTGGEQYF. For the CDR3, the DNA is TGTGCCAGCAGCTGGACAGGGGGCGAGCAGTACTTC. The chain couples TRBV2 to TRBJ2-7, with TRBD1 matching 10 bases. J was trimmed by 6 bases and V by 6 bases; bases with no gene match: 2. Germline CDR1 and CDR2: SNHLY and FYNNEI. The CDR3 totals 12 residues.

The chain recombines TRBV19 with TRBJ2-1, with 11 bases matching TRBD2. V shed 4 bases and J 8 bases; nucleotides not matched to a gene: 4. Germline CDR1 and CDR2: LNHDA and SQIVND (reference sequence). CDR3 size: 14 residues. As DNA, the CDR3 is TGTGCCAGTAGTACGACTAGCGGGAACTATGAGCAGTTCTTC. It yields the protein CASSTTSGNYEQFF.

CDR3 coding DNA: TGTGCCAGCAGCTTAGCCGGACAGTCTGGAAACACCATATATTTT. Amino acids: CASSLAGQSGNTIYF. The chain carries TRBV7-9 and TRBJ1-3; possibly TRBD1 for D (6 bases). Deletions cut 0 bases from V and 1 base from J, with 7 bases between. CDR1 and CDR2 (germline): SEHNR, FQNEAQ (reference sequence). This CDR3 is 15 amino acids long.